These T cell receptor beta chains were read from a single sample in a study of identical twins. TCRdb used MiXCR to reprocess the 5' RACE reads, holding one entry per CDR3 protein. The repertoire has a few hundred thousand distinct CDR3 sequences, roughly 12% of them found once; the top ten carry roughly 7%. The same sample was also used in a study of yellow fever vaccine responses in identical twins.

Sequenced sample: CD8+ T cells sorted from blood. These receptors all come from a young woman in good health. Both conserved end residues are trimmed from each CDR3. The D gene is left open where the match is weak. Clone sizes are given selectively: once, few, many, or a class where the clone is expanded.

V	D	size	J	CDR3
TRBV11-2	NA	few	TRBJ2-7	ASSLETSISYEQY
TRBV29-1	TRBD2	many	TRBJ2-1	SVEVAGRNNEQF
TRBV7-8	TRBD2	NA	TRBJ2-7	ASSLGTSGRRDEQY
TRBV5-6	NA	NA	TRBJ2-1	ASTPQEGVVYNEQF
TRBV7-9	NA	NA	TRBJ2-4	ASSPQGSIQY
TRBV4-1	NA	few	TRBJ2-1	ASSQEGVGEQF
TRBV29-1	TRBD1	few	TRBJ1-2	SVQKQGDYGYT
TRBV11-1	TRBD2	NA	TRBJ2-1	ASSLEGRTGLADYNEQF
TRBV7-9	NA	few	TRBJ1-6	ASSSDQESSYNSPLH
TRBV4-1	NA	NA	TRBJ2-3	ASLGGRYTDTQY
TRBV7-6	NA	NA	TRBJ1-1	ASSFALDSNTEAF
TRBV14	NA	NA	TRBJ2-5	ASSHRDSRETQY
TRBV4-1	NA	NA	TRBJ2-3	ASSSRDLEISDTQY
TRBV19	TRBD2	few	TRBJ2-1	ASSIGEGSGHLGEQF
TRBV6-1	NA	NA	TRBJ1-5	ASSDPVGMWGNQPQH
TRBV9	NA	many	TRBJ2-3	ASDSGTTDTQY
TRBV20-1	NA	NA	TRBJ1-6	SASGTSISYNSPLH
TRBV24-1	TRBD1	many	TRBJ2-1	ATSSGTGGFPFYNEQF
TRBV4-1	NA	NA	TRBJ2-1	ASSHQESGLGYNEQF
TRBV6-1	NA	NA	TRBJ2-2	ASRPDRDYRELF
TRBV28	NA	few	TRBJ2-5	ASSFLDTRSRKTQY
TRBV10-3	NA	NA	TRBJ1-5	AISEKGLGGNQPQH
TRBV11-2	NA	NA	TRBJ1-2	AGSLSQEGQLGGYT
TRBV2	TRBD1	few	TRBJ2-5	ASSEILNRGQETQY
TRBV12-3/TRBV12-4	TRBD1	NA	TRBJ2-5	ASSLGQGKETQY
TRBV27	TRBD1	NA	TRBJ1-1	ASSITLTGDTEAF
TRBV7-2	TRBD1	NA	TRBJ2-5	ASSPGQQIKETQY
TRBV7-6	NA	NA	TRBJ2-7	ASSAGKSGYEQY
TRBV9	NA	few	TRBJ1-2	ASSVRQVEGNNYGYT
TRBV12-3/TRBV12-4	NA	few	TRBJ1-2	ASKMAGTNYGYT
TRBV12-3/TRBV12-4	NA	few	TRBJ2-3	ASSPNGYTDTQY
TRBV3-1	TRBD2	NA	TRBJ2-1	ASSQDVQRGVFNEQF
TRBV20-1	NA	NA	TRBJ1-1	SALHTEAF
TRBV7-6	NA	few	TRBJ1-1	ASSLAGRQNTEAF
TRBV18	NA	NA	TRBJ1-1	ASSPRGTGKNTEAF
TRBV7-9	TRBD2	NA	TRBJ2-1	ASRAPDSGGATNEQF
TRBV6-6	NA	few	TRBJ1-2	ASSYGANYGYT
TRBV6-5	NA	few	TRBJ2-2	ASSYYTGELF
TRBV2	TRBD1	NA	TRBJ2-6	ASNRPGQGIDGANVLT
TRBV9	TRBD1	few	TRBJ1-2	ASSLYPIRGQGAEDGYT
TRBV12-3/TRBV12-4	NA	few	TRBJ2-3	ASSLVFGITDTQY
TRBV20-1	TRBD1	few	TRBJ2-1	SARDLKGQGRYNEQF
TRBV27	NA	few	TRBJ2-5	ASSLQEGRLETQY
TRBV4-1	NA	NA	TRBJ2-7	ASSQLGDTSYEQY
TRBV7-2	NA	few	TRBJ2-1	ASSLQGQGSYNEQF
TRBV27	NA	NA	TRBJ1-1	ASSSTSPGTEAF
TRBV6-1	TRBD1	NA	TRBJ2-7	ASTYRDRDHEQY
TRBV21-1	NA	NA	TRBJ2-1	ASSKPRDRAAYNEQF
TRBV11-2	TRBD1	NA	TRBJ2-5	ASSLDPGTAETQY
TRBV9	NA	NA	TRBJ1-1	ASSVTGNTEAF
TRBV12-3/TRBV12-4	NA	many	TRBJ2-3	ASSLGGSTDTQY
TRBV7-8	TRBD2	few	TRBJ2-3	ASSRTSGNTDTQY
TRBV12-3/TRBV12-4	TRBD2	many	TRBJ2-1	ASILAGGPYNEQF